Listed below are T cell receptor beta chains from one sample, sequenced in a study of blood T cell repertoires in COVID-19. TCRdb's table, derived via immunoSEQ multiplex PCR, lists solely in-frame clones and lacks some. The repertoire holds 70,000 to 75,000 clones, around 83% seen once, with 28% in the top ten. Sample: peripheral blood. The source is an older man with acute or convalescent COVID-19. The conserved cysteine and the conserved F or W are not part of the CDR3 here. D genes are given only for firm matches.

TRBJ2-7,TRBV7-9,-,ASSLGEQGGYEQY
TRBJ2-1,TRBV25-1,TRBD1,ASSALDREKEQF
TRBJ2-3,TRBV9,-,ASSAELGGGSDTQY
TRBJ2-2,TRBV30,-,AWSGRGGSNTGELF
TRBJ1-2,TRBV10-3,TRBD1,AISEGQGYGYT
TRBJ1-1,TRBV27,TRBD1,ASRRDREDTEAF
TRBJ2-3,TRBV11-3,TRBD2,ASSLEGALAGGDTQY
TRBJ1-2,TRBV29-1,-,SADMIDGYT
TRBJ1-1,TRBV7-2,TRBD1,ASSLPLDRGRANTEAF
TRBJ1-2,TRBV5-4,TRBD1,ASSLGTGDGYT
TRBJ2-5,TRBV6-5,TRBD2,ASLGLAGGETQY
TRBJ2-7,TRBV5-4,TRBD2,ASSPSTRAGAYEQY
TRBJ2-6,TRBV19,-,ASTQRGISGANVLT
TRBJ1-4,TRBV30,TRBD1,AYRDRGLEKLF
TRBJ2-5,TRBV25-1,TRBD2,ASSDQSPGLVGRETQY
TRBJ1-1,TRBV7-9,-,ASFADTEAF
TRBJ2-7,TRBV27,TRBD1,ASSFSYAGGGSYEQY
TRBJ2-3,TRBV9,TRBD1,ASSVGTGGKDTQY
TRBJ2-7,TRBV15,TRBD2,ATSRVRLAGEREQY
TRBJ2-2,TRBV4-3,-,ASSQDTRRGNTGELF
TRBJ2-2,TRBV30,TRBD2,AWIPGLERAGELF
TRBJ1-1,TRBV4-3,-,ASSPNVNRVNTEAF
TRBJ1-1,TRBV25-1,TRBD1,ASSRTGADNTEAF
TRBJ1-2,TRBV7-9,-,ASSLGLGAGYGYT
TRBJ1-3,TRBV27,TRBD1,ASSYKGPDRGPSGNTIY
TRBJ2-2,TRBV13,TRBD1,ASSPPPGTGTGELF
TRBJ2-1,TRBV7-3,-,ASSPDRSSYNEQF
TRBJ1-4,TRBV5-8,TRBD1,ASSPGDRVEKLF
TRBJ1-3,TRBV6-5,-,ASSSTSGNTIY